A selection of T cell receptor beta chains follows, all from one sample in a study of regulatory T cells in long-lasting Graves disease. TCRdb re-called the multiplex PCR reads through MiXCR, storing one row per CDR3 protein. The repertoire holds 500,000 to 700,000 distinct CDR3 sequences, with roughly 16% as singletons. The same sample was also used in a study of T cells in Graves' hyperthyroidism and ophthalmopathy.

Sample: peripheral blood mononuclear cells (PBMCs), taken at new diagnosis, from a patient treated with antithyroid drugs. The receptor set was obtained from a woman in her twenties or thirties with Graves disease. CDR3s include the opening cysteine and the closing phenylalanine or tryptophan. Each record gives: J gene, V gene, CDR3 protein.

J: TRBJ2-5
V: TRBV5-1
CDR3: CASSFLTSGEQETQYF

J: TRBJ2-7
V: TRBV12-3/TRBV12-4
CDR3: CASSLGGGKGRYEQYF

J: TRBJ2-7
V: TRBV20-1
CDR3: CSAWTHQTYEQYF

J: TRBJ2-7
V: TRBV5-1
CDR3: CASSRPGQGIYEQYF

J: TRBJ2-4
V: TRBV28
CDR3: CASKDQDGGLAKNIQYF

J: TRBJ2-7
V: TRBV20-1
CDR3: CSAKVGANSVRNFYEQYF

J: TRBJ2-2
V: TRBV29-1
CDR3: CSGGTSGTGELFF

J: TRBJ2-5
V: TRBV9
CDR3: CASSPQGVTEETQYF

J: TRBJ2-1
V: TRBV3-1
CDR3: CASSSRGGRGEQFF

J: TRBJ2-5
V: TRBV6-1
CDR3: CASSRGQEETQYF

J: TRBJ1-3
V: TRBV30
CDR3: CAWSGGGTGSSGNTIYF

J: TRBJ1-5
V: TRBV5-1
CDR3: CASSFSGSQPQHF

J: TRBJ2-7
V: TRBV4-1
CDR3: CASSNGQGVSYEQYF

J: TRBJ2-3
V: TRBV7-9
CDR3: CASSLDGKGTDTQYF

J: TRBJ1-1
V: TRBV18
CDR3: CASSPLASTTEAFF

J: TRBJ1-1
V: TRBV28
CDR3: CASRESPGGAGTEAFF

J: TRBJ1-1
V: TRBV5-1
CDR3: CASSLAVAGRGTEAFF

J: TRBJ2-3
V: TRBV7-8
CDR3: CASSPRPSTDTQYF

J: TRBJ2-7
V: TRBV30
CDR3: CAWSLRRFPYEQYF

J: TRBJ1-5
V: TRBV4-1
CDR3: CASSQAGQGNQPQHF

J: TRBJ2-7
V: TRBV20-1
CDR3: CSARDRVRSYEQYF

J: TRBJ2-2
V: TRBV7-2
CDR3: CASSPGTSGRELFF

J: TRBJ1-3
V: TRBV6-1
CDR3: CASSGLRSGNTIYF

J: TRBJ2-2
V: TRBV5-4
CDR3: CASRLGGQNTGELFF

J: TRBJ1-2
V: TRBV9
CDR3: CASSVEPGTGHGYTF

J: TRBJ2-2
V: TRBV18
CDR3: CASSPASRSTGELFF

J: TRBJ1-2
V: TRBV12-3/TRBV12-4
CDR3: CASSLGGYGRGYTF

J: TRBJ2-3
V: TRBV10-3
CDR3: CALSGTSTDTQYF

J: NA
V: TRBV12-5
CDR3: CASGLVQRTGGETQYF

J: TRBJ1-1
V: TRBV7-9
CDR3: CASSLNAFGTRNTEAFF

J: TRBJ1-2
V: TRBV6-1
CDR3: CASTKDRVGGYTF

J: TRBJ1-2
V: TRBV10-3
CDR3: CAISAREEYGYTF

J: TRBJ2-1
V: TRBV19
CDR3: CASRPGLAGNNEQFF

J: TRBJ2-2
V: TRBV30
CDR3: CAWSGEAGELFF

J: TRBJ2-7
V: TRBV27
CDR3: CASSLEARPPYEQYF

J: NA
V: TRBV6-2/TRBV6-3
CDR3: CASSYSRGTSGNLREQFF

J: TRBJ2-1
V: TRBV5-1
CDR3: CASNLGGYNEQFF

J: TRBJ1-2
V: TRBV7-2
CDR3: CASSLNRAYGYTF

J: TRBJ1-2
V: TRBV2
CDR3: CATRGGLSYGYTF

J: TRBJ1-1
V: TRBV7-9
CDR3: CASSLAGTGGGNTEAFF

J: TRBJ1-1
V: TRBV19
CDR3: CASSIGTGGMNTEAFF

J: TRBJ2-7
V: TRBV6-1
CDR3: CASSRFLHGTSSYEQYF

J: TRBJ2-7
V: TRBV18
CDR3: CASSPYPGTAGEQYF

J: TRBJ2-1
V: TRBV7-9
CDR3: CASSLVGANEQFF

J: TRBJ1-1
V: TRBV30
CDR3: CAWSYSAEAFF

J: TRBJ2-1
V: TRBV6-1
CDR3: CASYERTYNEQFF

J: TRBJ1-4
V: TRBV20-1
CDR3: CSASRQGGEKLFF

J: TRBJ1-1
V: TRBV28
CDR3: CASSRGTHEAFF

J: TRBJ2-5
V: TRBV5-5
CDR3: CASSLRAGTQETQYF

J: TRBJ1-5
V: TRBV2
CDR3: CASSELGRGQPQHF

J: TRBJ2-7
V: TRBV15
CDR3: CATSRDLGDAYEQYF

J: TRBJ1-1
V: TRBV28
CDR3: CASSWGSAGTEAFF

J: TRBJ1-1
V: TRBV29-1
CDR3: CSAETGVNTEAFF

J: TRBJ2-1
V: TRBV7-2
CDR3: CASSPLAGGVFF